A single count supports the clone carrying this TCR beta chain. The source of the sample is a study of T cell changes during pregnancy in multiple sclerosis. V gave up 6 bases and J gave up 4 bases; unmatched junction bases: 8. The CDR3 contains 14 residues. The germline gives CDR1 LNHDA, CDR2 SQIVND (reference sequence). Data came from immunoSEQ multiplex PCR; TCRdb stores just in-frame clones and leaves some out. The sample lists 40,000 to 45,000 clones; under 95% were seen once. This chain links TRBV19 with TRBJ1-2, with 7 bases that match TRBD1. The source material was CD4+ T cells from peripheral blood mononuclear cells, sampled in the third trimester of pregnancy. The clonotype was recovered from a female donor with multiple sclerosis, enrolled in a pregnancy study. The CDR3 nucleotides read TGTGCCAGTAGAGACAGGGTGTCCCCCTATGGCTACACCTTC. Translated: CASRDRVSPYGYTF. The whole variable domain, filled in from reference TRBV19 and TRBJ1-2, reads DGGITQSPKYLFRKEGQNVTLSCEQNLNHDAMYWYRQDPGQGLRLIYYSQIVNDFQKGDIAEGYSVSREKKESFPLTVTSAQKNPTAFYLCASRDRVSPYGYTFGSGTRLTVV.